Below, 23 T cell receptor beta chains from the same sample are listed, as sequenced in a study of T-cell memory formation after mild COVID-19. One entry per CDR3 protein, called by TCRdb with MiXCR from the 5' RACE reads. The sample carries hundreds of thousands of distinct CDR3 sequences, roughly 17% recorded once. Sequencing used PBMCs or a T cell subset sorted from them (not recorded which). The receptor source for this set is a young man who had mild COVID-19 (a few samples of this study predate the infection). Cell type and time point are not known.

The chain couples TRBV12-3 or TRBV12-4 to TRBJ2-5; D is ambiguous. The CDR3 consists of 15 residues. V was cut by 5 bases and J by 4 bases, with 17 bases left in between. This chain's CDR3 is CASSPTIDSGETQYF. CDR3 nucleotide sequence: TGTGCCAGCAGTCCTACGATAGATTCGGGAGAGACCCAGTACTTC.

This clonotype was seen a few times. This chain links TRBV5-1 with TRBJ1-4; TRBD1 matches at 9 bases. Losses at the gene ends were 9 bases for V and 7 bases for J; bases not matched to a gene: 13. This CDR3 has 15 amino acids. Germline V gene sequence: CDR1 SGHRS, CDR2 YFSETQ. The CDR3: CATAVTGGASEKLFF. Written as DNA, the CDR3 is TGCGCCACCGCGGTAACAGGGGGCGCGTCTGAAAAACTGTTTTTT.

This chain uses TRBV3-1 with TRBJ1-4; TRBD1 matches 8 bases. The V gene end was trimmed by 3 bases and the J gene end by 8 bases; junction bases not matched to a gene: 11. This CDR3 region has 16 residues. Germline lookup yields CDR1 LGHDT and CDR2 YNNKEL (reference sequence). The CDR3 region is CASSQYPGTGNEKLFF. DNA for the CDR3: TGTGCCAGCAGCCAGTACCCCGGGACAGGAAACGAAAAACTGTTTTTT.

This clonotype was found a few times. J is TRBJ1-2 and V is TRBV29-1, with TRBD1 matching over 7 bases. The junction had 5 bases not matched to a gene; V was cut back by 3 bases and J by 4 bases. Germline V gene lookup returns CDR1 SQVTM and CDR2 ANQGSEA. The CDR3 spans 13 residues. The chain's CDR3 is CSVDRGDSYGYTF. CDR3 bases: TGCAGCGTTGACAGGGGGGATAGCTATGGCTACACCTTC.

Only a few counts were recorded for this clonotype. This chain connects TRBV7-8 to TRBJ2-4; 8 bases agree with TRBD1. CDR3 size: 17 residues. CDR1 and CDR2 from the germline V gene are SGHVS and FQNEAQ. V was pared by 4 bases and J by 3 bases, with 11 bases of the junction left unmatched. CDR3 loop: CASSSRTGLGGKNIQYF. For the CDR3, the DNA is TGTGCCAGCAGCTCCCGGACAGGGCTTGGAGGCAAAAACATTCAGTACTTC.

In DNA, the CDR3 is TGTGCCAGCAGTTTCTCTGACAGGGTCTCCACCGGGGAGCTGTTTTTT. It encodes CASSFSDRVSTGELFF. The chain combines TRBV27 with TRBJ2-2, with 7 bases fitting TRBD1. Germline V gene sequence: CDR1 MNHEY, CDR2 SMNVEV (reference sequence). The length of the CDR3 is 16 residues. The ends lost 3 bases at V and 4 bases at J; junction bases unmatched: 8.

V is TRBV28 and J is TRBJ2-3; D gene ambiguous. Trimming cost V 5 bases and J 8 bases, with 11 bases left between them. Germline CDR1 reads MDHEN; CDR2 reads SYDVKM. The CDR3 sequence is 12 residues long. The CDR3 coding sequence is TGTGCCAGCAGTCCGTACGCCAGTACGCAGTATTTT. It yields the protein CASSPYASTQYF.

Worth noting for this clonotype: A junction boundary mismatches the germline segment, possibly from a read error. This sequence joins TRBV7-9 and TRBJ2-7; D uncertain. The CDR3 is 11 amino acids. The V gene's germline CDR1 is SEHNR and CDR2 FQNEAQ (reference sequence). As DNA, the CDR3 is TGTGCCAGCAGCTTAGGCCCGCTGGTAAGGTTC. The encoded protein is CASSLGPLVRF.

This clonotype was seen at least ten times. The chain has TRBV5-1 and TRBJ2-7; D is unresolved. V was shortened by 1 base and J by 0 bases, with 8 bases between the two germline ends. Germline V gene data show CDR1 as SGHRS and CDR2 as YFSETQ. The CDR3 totals 14 residues. The CDR3 loop reads CASSLQLASYEQYF. CDR3 coding DNA: TGCGCCAGCAGCTTGCAGCTGGCCTCCTACGAGCAGTACTTC.

The chain combines TRBV5-1 with TRBJ2-7, with D perhaps assigned TRBD1 or TRBD2 (7 bases each). The V end was cut by 4 bases, the J end by 7 bases, with 18 bases between. Germline V gives CDR1 SGHRS, CDR2 YFSETQ. The CDR3 sequence is 14 residues long. The CDR3 is CASSERDRSLEQYF. The CDR3 nucleotides are TGCGCCAGCAGCGAGCGGGACAGAAGCCTTGAGCAGTACTTC.

Only one count was recorded for this clonotype. V and J are TRBV18 and TRBJ2-1, with a weak D call TRBD1 (6 bases). Germline-derived CDR1 and CDR2 are KGHSH and LQKENI. The CDR3 is 16 residues long. V was trimmed by 3 bases and J by 0 bases, leaving 12 bases between them. The CDR3 DNA follows: TGTGCCAGCTCACCTAAGGACAGCAGCTCCTACAATGAGCAGTTCTTC. It specifies CASSPKDSSSYNEQFF.

This chain connects TRBV5-1 to TRBJ1-1; D is unresolved. V lost 1 base and J lost 0, with 13 bases in between. Germline assignment: CDR1 SGHRS and CDR2 YFSETQ. The CDR3 runs to 16 residues. The CDR3: CASSLSVPQLNTEAFF. The CDR3, as DNA: TGCGCCAGCAGCTTGTCCGTACCACAGTTGAACACTGAAGCTTTCTTT.

The rearrangement uses TRBV11-2 and TRBJ2-5; D remains ambiguous. Between the trimmed V and J ends, which lost 3 bases and 5 bases, there was a span of 10 bases. The CDR3 extends over 13 amino acids. Germline assignment: CDR1 SGHAT and CDR2 FQNNGV. The CDR3 spells CASSFGSSETQYF. DNA of the CDR3: TGTGCCAGCAGCTTCGGATCGAGTGAGACCCAGTACTTC.

This clonotype has only a few counts. V usage is TRBV6-5 and J usage is TRBJ1-5, with a tentative D call TRBD1 (6 bases). The CDR3 loop spans 13 amino acids. The germline V gene has CDR1 MNHEY and CDR2 SVGAGI. The V and J ends lost 6 bases and 4 bases respectively, with 10 bases between them. For the CDR3, the DNA is TGTGCCAGCAGGATAACAGGGAATCAGCCCCAGCATTTT. Protein sequence: CASRITGNQPQHF.

The sample holds one count of this clonotype. This may be a read error, as it is one base from a much larger clone. This sequence joins TRBV7-8 and TRBJ2-5, with D perhaps assigned TRBD1 or TRBD2 (5 bases each). Germline CDR1 SGHVS, CDR2 FQNEAQ. Trimming took off 5 bases at V and 5 bases at J, with 18 bases between the two ends. The CDR3 is made up of 15 amino acids. The CDR3, as DNA: TGTGCCAGCAGCAATCAGGACGGGGCCGGGGAGACCCAGTACTTC. It specifies CASSNQDGAGETQYF.

V and J are TRBV7-9 and TRBJ2-6, with 9 bases matching TRBD1. CDR1 SEHNR and CDR2 FQNEAQ come from the germline V gene (reference sequence). V lost 4 bases, J lost 0 bases, and 7 bases stayed unmatched. This CDR3 is built from 18 residues. The CDR3 reads CASSSPGQGYSGANVLTF. The CDR3 coding sequence is TGTGCCAGCAGCTCCCCCGGACAGGGGTACTCTGGGGCCAACGTCCTGACTTTC.

V and J are TRBV7-3 and TRBJ2-2, with 7 bases matching TRBD1. CDR3 length: 13 residues. V shed 7 bases, J shed 1 base, and the junction held 0 bases outside the gene matches. Germline V CDR1 and CDR2: SGHTA, FQGTGA. The DNA of the CDR3 is TGTGCCAGCAACAGGGGGAACACCGGGGAGCTGTTTTTT. It encodes CASNRGNTGELFF.

This clonotype turned up a few times. V usage is TRBV6-1 and J usage is TRBJ2-7; D remains unclear. V lost 3 bases to trimming and J lost 6 bases, with 9 bases between them. This CDR3 comprises 12 residues. Per the germline V gene, CDR1 is MNHNS and CDR2 is SASEGT. The CDR3: CASSDMAGEQYV. The CDR3, as DNA: TGTGCCAGCAGTGACATGGCAGGCGAGCAGTACGTC.

This clonotype has a handful of counts. V usage is TRBV7-3 and J usage is TRBJ2-1; unclear D gene. The CDR3 is 13 residues long. V was clipped by 0 bases and J by 9 bases, with 9 bases between them. CDR1 is SGHTA, CDR2 FQGTGA, per germline. As DNA, the CDR3 is TGTGCCAGCAGCTTAACGGAGCTCGGTGAGCAGTTCTTC. Encoded protein: CASSLTELGEQFF.

CDR3 DNA sequence: TGTGCCAGCAGTTACTCGATGGCCCGAAGCAATGAGCAGTTCTTC. Its protein product is CASSYSMARSNEQFF. The chain has TRBV6-5 and TRBJ2-1; D remains unclear. This CDR3 has 15 amino acids. Germline V gene lookup returns CDR1 MNHEY and CDR2 SVGAGI. Trimming shortened V by 0 bases and J by 6 bases, and 12 bases separated the two germline ends.

The chain couples TRBV5-5 to TRBJ1-2; 8 nucleotides line up with TRBD1. This CDR3 has 14 amino acids. Losses at the gene ends were 0 bases for V and 8 bases for J; bases not matched to a gene: 6. Looked up from germline, CDR1 is SGHKS and CDR2 is YYEKEE (reference sequence). The CDR3 reads CASSLGTGKRGYTF. CDR3 DNA sequence: TGTGCCAGCAGCTTGGGGACAGGGAAACGCGGCTACACCTTC.

In this sample, this clonotype turned up a few times. The V and J genes are TRBV20-1 and TRBJ1-5; 9 bases fit TRBD1. Germline CDR1 reads DFQATT; CDR2 reads SNEGSKA (reference sequence). The CDR3 has 15 residues. The V segment lost 3 bases and the J segment 1 base; nucleotides outside the gene matches: 4. The CDR3 here is CSARSGTGSNQPQHF. The CDR3 DNA reads as TGCAGTGCTAGGTCCGGGACAGGGAGCAATCAGCCCCAGCATTTT.

This clonotype was picked up a small number of times. V usage is TRBV7-6 and J usage is TRBJ1-1; possible D gene TRBD1, 5 bases. Trimming shortened V by 3 bases and J by 4 bases, and 9 bases separated the two germline ends. CDR3 length: 13 residues. Germline loops: CDR1 SGHVS, CDR2 FNYEAQ. The CDR3 loop is CASSFQTGTEAFF. Written as DNA, the CDR3 is TGTGCCAGCAGCTTTCAAACAGGCACTGAAGCTTTCTTT.